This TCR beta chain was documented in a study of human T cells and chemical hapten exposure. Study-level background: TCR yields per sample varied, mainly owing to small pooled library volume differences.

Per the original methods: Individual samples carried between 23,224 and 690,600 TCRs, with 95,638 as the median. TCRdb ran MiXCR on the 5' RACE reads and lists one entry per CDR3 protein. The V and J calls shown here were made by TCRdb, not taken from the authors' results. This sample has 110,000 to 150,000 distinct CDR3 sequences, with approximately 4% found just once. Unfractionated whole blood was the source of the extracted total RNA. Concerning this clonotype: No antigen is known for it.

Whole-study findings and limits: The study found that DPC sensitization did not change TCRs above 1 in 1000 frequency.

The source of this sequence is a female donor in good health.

This CDR3 reads CASSVRTGEKGAFF. The CDR3 DNA reads as TGTGCCAGTAGTGTTCGGACAGGGGAAAAGGGAGCTTTCTTT. V is TRBV19 and J is TRBJ1-1; the match to TRBD1 covers 9 bases. The CDR3 has 14 residues. With 5 bases clipped from V and 10 bases from J, the junction kept 11 bases outside the gene matches. Per the germline V gene, CDR1 is LNHDA and CDR2 is SQIVND (reference sequence).